This TCR beta chain was sequenced in a study of long-term antiretroviral therapy in people with HIV. V was shortened by 6 bases and J by 4 bases, with 15 bases between the two germline ends. The length of the CDR3 is 14 residues. The V gene's germline CDR1 is MNHEY and CDR2 SVGAGI. Study-level results: Following ART, diversity rose but still fell short of transplant donor controls.

Two or more post-ART PBMC samples, plus at least one pre-ART sample, were available for each donor. Specimens held about 0.85-11 million cryopreserved PBMC prior to DNA extraction. Turning to this clone: Its antigen remains unknown.

Version v3.0 of the immunoSEQ assay ran at survey level. Sequencing aimed at 40,000-50,000 T-cell genomes per sample. The method was immunoSEQ multiplex PCR; TCRdb's version includes in-frame clones alone and lacks a portion of them. This repertoire shows roughly 18,000 clones, around three quarters found once; its top ten account for around 13%. The clonotype originates from a woman aged 25 to 39 with HIV. Sequences were derived from unsorted PBMCs, sampled 2.9 years after starting antiretroviral therapy. The chain is built from TRBV6-5 and TRBJ1-2; no clear D gene. The CDR3 DNA is TGTGCCAGCAGCAACCGGACGGCCCTCTATGGCTACACCTTC. Amino acids: CASSNRTALYGYTF.